This is a list of T cell receptor beta chains from one sample in a study of blood T cells in healthy people across ages. One entry per CDR3 protein results from TCRdb running MiXCR on the 5' RACE reads. Among 1.5 million to 2 million distinct CDR3 sequences listed, roughly 27% were seen once. Input material: blood. The receptors originated from a woman aged 25 to 39 in good health. Each CDR3 is given with its conserved first and last residue. D genes are given only for firm matches. Not every row has a clone size; where given, it reads once, few, many or a size class.

clone size	D gene	V gene	J gene	CDR3 protein	CDR3 DNA
few	NA	TRBV20-1	TRBJ2-1	CSARSLNEQFF	TGCAGTGCTAGATCTTTAAATGAGCAGTTCTTC
NA	NA	TRBV29-1	TRBJ1-1	CSVAPLKNTEAFF	TGCAGCGTCGCCCCCCTTAAGAACACTGAAGCTTTCTTT
NA	TRBD1	TRBV30	TRBJ1-1	CAGDRRNTEAFF	TGTGCCGGGGACAGGCGGAACACTGAAGCTTTCTTT
few	NA	TRBV9	TRBJ1-2	CASSFLSTETYGYTF	TGTGCCAGCAGCTTCTTGAGTACAGAAACCTATGGCTACACCTTC
NA	TRBD2	TRBV20-1	TRBJ2-1	CSALSRFGRAYNEQFF	TGCAGTGCCCTCTCTAGGTTCGGGAGGGCCTACAATGAGCAGTTCTTC
NA	NA	TRBV5-1	TRBJ1-1	CASSSRGRTNTEAFF	TGCGCCAGCAGCTCCCGGGGACGGACGAACACTGAAGCTTTCTTT
NA	TRBD1	TRBV12-3/TRBV12-4	TRBJ2-7	CASSTGTGVSYEQYF	TGTGCCAGCAGTACCGGGACAGGGGTTTCCTACGAGCAGTACTTC
many	NA	TRBV7-7	TRBJ2-7	CASSLVGFYEQYF	TGTGCCAGCAGCTTAGTGGGGTTCTACGAGCAGTACTTC
few	TRBD2	TRBV10-2	TRBJ2-1	CASSGGRAYNEQFF	TGCGCCAGCAGCGGCGGGAGGGCCTACAATGAGCAGTTCTTC
few	TRBD2	TRBV3-1	TRBJ2-5	CASSPGTSVTETQYF	TGTGCCAGCAGCCCCGGGACTAGTGTAACGGAGACCCAGTACTTC
NA	TRBD1	TRBV25-1	TRBJ2-7	CASKGGTGGTYEQYF	TGTGCCAGCAAGGGCGGGACAGGGGGAACATACGAGCAGTACTTC
NA	NA	TRBV6-4	TRBJ1-2	CASRDPAGSSGYTF	TGTGCCAGCAGGGACCCAGCAGGGTCAAGCGGCTACACCTTC
NA	NA	TRBV30	TRBJ1-2	CAWSVLRFYGYTF	TGTGCCTGGAGTGTTCTTCGGTTCTATGGCTACACCTTC
many	NA	TRBV12-3/TRBV12-4	TRBJ1-2	CASSLALSGKRGYTF	TGTGCCAGCAGTTTAGCGCTGTCGGGGAAACGCGGCTACACCTTC
few	NA	TRBV28	TRBJ2-7	CASRDPGPYEQYF	TGTGCCAGCCGGGACCCTGGGCCCTACGAGCAGTACTTC
NA	NA	TRBV6-1	TRBJ2-4	CASSAKFDSAPLYF	TGTGCCAGCAGTGCCAAATTTGACTCGGCCCCCCTGTACTTC
NA	NA	TRBV20-1	TRBJ2-1	CSASGTQRGHRHEQFF	TGCAGTGCGTCGGGGACCCAACGGGGTCATCGGCATGAGCAGTTCTTC
NA	TRBD1	TRBV27	TRBJ1-1	CASNQGAAPMNTEAFF	TGTGCCAGCAATCAGGGGGCGGCCCCTATGAACACTGAAGCTTTCTTT
NA	TRBD1	TRBV12-3/TRBV12-4	TRBJ2-1	CASSSGGQSYNEQFF	TGTGCCAGCAGTTCAGGGGGCCAGTCCTACAATGAGCAGTTCTTC
few	TRBD1	TRBV7-9	TRBJ2-7	CASSLWDRELYEQYF	TGTGCCAGCAGCTTATGGGACAGGGAACTCTACGAGCAGTACTTC
NA	TRBD1	TRBV28	TRBJ1-2	CATQVGQGYGYTF	TGTGCCACCCAGGTTGGACAGGGTTATGGCTACACCTTC
few	NA	TRBV6-2/TRBV6-3	TRBJ1-5	CASSYRLSGRGNQPQHF	TGTGCCAGCAGTTACCGATTGTCGGGGAGGGGAAATCAGCCCCAGCATTTT
few	NA	TRBV5-1	TRBJ1-1	CASSSSGQSWNTEAFF	TGCGCCAGCAGCTCGTCCGGACAGTCGTGGAACACTGAAGCTTTCTTT
NA	NA	TRBV9	TRBJ2-2	CASSTTGFTGELFF	TGTGCCAGCAGCACAACAGGATTCACCGGGGAGCTGTTTTTT
NA	NA	TRBV7-2	TRBJ1-1	CASSLAIRVNTEAFF	TGTGCCAGCAGCTTAGCGATCAGAGTGAACACTGAAGCTTTCTTT
NA	TRBD1	TRBV5-5	TRBJ2-7	CASSSDREVEQYF	TGTGCCAGCAGCTCTGACAGGGAAGTCGAGCAGTACTTC
few	TRBD1	TRBV28	TRBJ1-5	CASSLMGQGLYLPQHF	TGTGCCAGCAGTTTAATGGGACAGGGGCTCTATCTGCCCCAGCATTTT
NA	NA	TRBV7-9	TRBJ2-5	CASSLDALGETQYF	TGTGCCAGCAGCTTAGACGCCTTAGGGGAGACCCAGTACTTC
NA	NA	TRBV20-1	TRBJ2-1	CSARTPGAAYNEQFF	TGCAGTGCTAGAACCCCGGGGGCCGCCTACAATGAGCAGTTCTTC
NA	TRBD2	TRBV20-1	TRBJ2-7	CSGESSGVGEQYF	TGCAGCGGAGAAAGTAGCGGGGTCGGCGAGCAGTACTTC
NA	NA	TRBV2	TRBJ2-7	CASSERYSYEQYF	TGTGCCAGCAGTGAAAGGTACTCCTACGAGCAGTACTTC
many	NA	TRBV29-1	TRBJ2-7	CSVATVLSYEQYF	TGCAGCGTTGCGACAGTGTTGTCCTACGAGCAGTACTTC
NA	NA	TRBV12-5	TRBJ2-5	CASGVGIGVGQETQYF	TGTGCTAGTGGTGTTGGTATTGGAGTAGGGCAAGAGACCCAGTACTTC
once	NA	TRBV21-1	TRBJ2-4	CASKGLAGGPWSKNIQYF	TGTGCCAGCAAGGGACTAGCGGGAGGGCCTTGGTCCAAAAACATTCAGTACTTC
many	TRBD2	TRBV7-7	TRBJ2-1	CASSLVPGLAYNEQFF	TGTGCCAGCAGCTTAGTTCCGGGACTAGCTTACAATGAGCAGTTCTTC
few	NA	TRBV20-1	TRBJ1-1	CSARGVYYGDNLPSEAFF	TGCAGTGCTAGAGGGGTATATTATGGGGACAACTTACCTTCTGAAGCTTTCTTT
few	TRBD1	TRBV20-1	TRBJ1-2	CSATRQGIKGSGYTF	TGCAGTGCTACCAGACAGGGAATTAAGGGGAGTGGCTACACCTTC
NA	TRBD1	TRBV6-1	TRBJ1-5	CASSGQGAGQSQHF	TGTGCCAGCAGTGGACAGGGGGCTGGGCAGTCCCAGCATTTT
NA	NA	TRBV2	TRBJ2-7	CASSADSSSYEQYF	TGTGCCAGCAGTGCCGACAGTTCCTCCTACGAGCAGTACTTC
few	NA	TRBV5-1	TRBJ2-1	CASSPTAPSYNEQFF	TGCGCCAGCAGCCCCACGGCTCCCTCCTACAATGAGCAGTTCTTC
many	TRBD1	TRBV27	TRBJ2-5	CASSYQGAMETQYF	TGTGCCAGCAGTTATCAGGGGGCTATGGAGACCCAGTACTTC
few	NA	TRBV20-1	TRBJ2-5	CSASAGSRETQYF	TGCAGTGCTAGCGCCGGATCACGGGAGACCCAGTACTTC
few	TRBD1	TRBV5-1	TRBJ2-3	CASSFQTQTGLNTQYF	TGCGCCAGCAGCTTTCAGACCCAGACAGGGCTTAATACGCAGTATTTT
NA	NA	TRBV13	TRBJ2-5	CASSASGFGVGNEQYF	TGTGCCAGCAGCGCCTCAGGGTTCGGGGTGGGGAATGAGCAGTACTTC
NA	TRBD1	TRBV11-1	TRBJ2-1	CASGPRPTGARVLSSYNEQFF	TGTGCCAGCGGCCCACGCCCAACAGGGGCTAGGGTTCTTAGCTCCTACAATGAGCAGTTCTTC
few	NA	TRBV12-3/TRBV12-4	TRBJ1-4	CASSSSGGESEKLFF	TGTGCCAGCAGTTCGTCTGGGGGGGAGAGTGAAAAACTGTTTTTT
NA	NA	TRBV12-3/TRBV12-4	TRBJ1-2	CASRYRENYGYTF	TGTGCCAGCAGATACCGGGAGAACTATGGCTACACCTTC
NA	NA	TRBV4-2	TRBJ1-4	CASSQDQRGAGEKLFF	TGTGCCAGCAGCCAAGATCAAAGGGGCGCGGGTGAAAAACTGTTTTTT
many	NA	TRBV12-3/TRBV12-4	TRBJ2-3	CASSPVGGRVDTQYF	TGTGCCAGCAGCCCCGTGGGGGGGCGGGTCGATACGCAGTATTTT
many	TRBD1	TRBV12-3/TRBV12-4	TRBJ2-7	CASRLTGDGYEQYF	TGTGCCAGCAGGCTGACAGGGGACGGCTACGAGCAGTACTTC
NA	NA	TRBV6-5	TRBJ2-7	CASSYSEDLEQYF	TGTGCCAGCAGTTACTCGGAGGATCTCGAGCAGTACTTC
few	NA	TRBV10-3	TRBJ1-2	CAISDDGDGYTF	TGTGCCATCAGTGATGATGGGGATGGCTACACCTTC
NA	TRBD1	TRBV27	TRBJ1-1	CASSKTGGHTEAFF	TGTGCCAGCAGTAAAACAGGGGGGCACACTGAAGCTTTCTTT
NA	NA	TRBV6-5	TRBJ1-2	CASSYSGPFYGYTF	TGTGCCAGCAGTTACTCGGGACCGTTCTATGGCTACACCTTC
once	TRBD2	TRBV11-2	TRBJ2-7	CASSPRSGLATYEQYF	TGTGCCAGCAGCCCTAGAAGCGGACTAGCGACCTACGAGCAGTACTTC
many	NA	TRBV12-3/TRBV12-4	TRBJ1-6	CASSSTALTYNSPLHF	TGTGCCAGCAGTTCGACAGCTCTGACCTATAATTCACCCCTCCACTTT
many	NA	TRBV6-5	TRBJ1-5	CASSYGTNQPQHF	TGTGCCAGCAGTTACGGTACCAATCAGCCCCAGCATTTT
many	NA	TRBV6-5	TRBJ2-1	CASQPPLGGVHEQFF	TGTGCCAGCCAACCTCCATTGGGGGGAGTGCATGAGCAGTTCTTC
NA	TRBD1	TRBV20-1	TRBJ2-1	CSASTGGLDEQFF	TGCAGTGCTAGTACAGGGGGCCTTGATGAGCAGTTCTTC